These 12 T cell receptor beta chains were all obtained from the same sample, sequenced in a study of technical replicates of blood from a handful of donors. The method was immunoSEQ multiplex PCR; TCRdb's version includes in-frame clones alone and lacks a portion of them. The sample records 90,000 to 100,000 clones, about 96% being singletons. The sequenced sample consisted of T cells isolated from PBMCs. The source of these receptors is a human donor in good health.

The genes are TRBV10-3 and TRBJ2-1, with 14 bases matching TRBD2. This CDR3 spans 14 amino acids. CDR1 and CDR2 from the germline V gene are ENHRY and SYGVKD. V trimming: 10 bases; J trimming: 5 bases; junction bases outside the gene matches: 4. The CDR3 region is CANRGLAGDNEQFF. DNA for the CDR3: TGTGCCAACCGGGGACTAGCGGGAGACAATGAGCAGTTCTTC.

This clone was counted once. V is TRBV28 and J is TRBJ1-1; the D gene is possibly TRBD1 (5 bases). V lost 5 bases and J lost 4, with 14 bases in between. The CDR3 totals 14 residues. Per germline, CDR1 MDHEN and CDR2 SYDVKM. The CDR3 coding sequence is TGTGCCAGCAGTCCAGGGCGGTGGGGCACTGAAGCTTTCTTT. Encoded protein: CASSPGRWGTEAFF. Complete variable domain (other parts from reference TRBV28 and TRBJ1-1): DVKVTQSSRYLVKRTGEKVFLECVQDMDHENMFWYRQDPGLGLRLIYFSYDVKMKEKGDIPEGYSVSREKKERFSLILESASTNQTSMYLCASSPGRWGTEAFFGQGTRLTVV.

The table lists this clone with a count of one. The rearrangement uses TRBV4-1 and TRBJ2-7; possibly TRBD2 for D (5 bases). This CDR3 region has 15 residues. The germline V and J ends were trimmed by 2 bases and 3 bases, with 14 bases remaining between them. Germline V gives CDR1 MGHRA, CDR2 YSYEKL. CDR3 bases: TGCGCCAGCAGCCAAATTTTTGACGGGGACTACGAGCAGTACTTC. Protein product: CASSQIFDGDYEQYF.

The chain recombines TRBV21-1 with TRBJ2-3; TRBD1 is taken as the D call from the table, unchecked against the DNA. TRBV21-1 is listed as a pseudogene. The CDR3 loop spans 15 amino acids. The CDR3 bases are TGTGCCAGCAGCCTCCGGGACAGGGGCACAGATACGCAGTATTTT. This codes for CASSLRDRGTDTQYF.

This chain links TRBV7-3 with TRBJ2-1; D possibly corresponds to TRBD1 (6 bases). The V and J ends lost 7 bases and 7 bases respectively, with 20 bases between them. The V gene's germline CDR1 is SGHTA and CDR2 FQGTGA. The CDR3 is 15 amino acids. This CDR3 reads CASKPTGDLWNEQFF. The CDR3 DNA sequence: TGTGCCAGCAAACCGACAGGAGACCTCTGGAATGAGCAGTTCTTC.

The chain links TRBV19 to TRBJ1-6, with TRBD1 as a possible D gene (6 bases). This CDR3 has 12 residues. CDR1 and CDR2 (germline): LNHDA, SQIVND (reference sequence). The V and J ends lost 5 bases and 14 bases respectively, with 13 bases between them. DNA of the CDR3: TGTGCCAGTAGTTTCAGGCAGGGGTCCCTCCACTTT. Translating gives CASSFRQGSLHF.

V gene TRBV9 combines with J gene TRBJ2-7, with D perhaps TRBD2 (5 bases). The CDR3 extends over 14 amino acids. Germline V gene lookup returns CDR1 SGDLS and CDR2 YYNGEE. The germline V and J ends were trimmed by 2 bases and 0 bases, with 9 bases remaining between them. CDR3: CASSVSGFSYEQYF. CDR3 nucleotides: TGTGCCAGCAGCGTCAGCGGATTCTCCTACGAGCAGTACTTC.

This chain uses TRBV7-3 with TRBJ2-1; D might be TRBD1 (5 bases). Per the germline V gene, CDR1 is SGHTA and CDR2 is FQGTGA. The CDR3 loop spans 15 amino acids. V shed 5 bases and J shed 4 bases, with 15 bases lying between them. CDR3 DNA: TGTGCCAGCAGCCGAATTTCGACAGCATACAATGAGCAGTTCTTC. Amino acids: CASSRISTAYNEQFF.

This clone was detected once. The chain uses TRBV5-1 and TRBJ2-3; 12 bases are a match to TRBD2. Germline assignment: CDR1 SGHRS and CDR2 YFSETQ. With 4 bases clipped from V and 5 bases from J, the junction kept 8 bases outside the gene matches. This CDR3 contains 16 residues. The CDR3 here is CASSPRLAGVGDTQYF. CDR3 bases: TGCGCCAGCAGCCCTCGACTAGCGGGAGTGGGAGATACGCAGTATTTT.

CDR3 DNA sequence: TGTGCCAGCAGTGAAGGTCCCCTCTGGAACACTGAAGCTTTCTTT. Residues: CASSEGPLWNTEAFF. The chain uses TRBV6-1 and TRBJ1-1; D call uncertain. Trimming took off 1 base at V and 1 base at J, with 10 bases between the two ends. The CDR3 is made up of 15 amino acids. Germline V gives CDR1 MNHNS, CDR2 SASEGT.

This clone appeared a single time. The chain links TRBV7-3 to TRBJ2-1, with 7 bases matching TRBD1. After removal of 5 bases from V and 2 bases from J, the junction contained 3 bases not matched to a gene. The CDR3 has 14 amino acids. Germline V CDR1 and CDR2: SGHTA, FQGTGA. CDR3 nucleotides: TGTGCCAGCAGCCCAGGGACAGCCTACAATGAGCAGTTCTTC. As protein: CASSPGTAYNEQFF.

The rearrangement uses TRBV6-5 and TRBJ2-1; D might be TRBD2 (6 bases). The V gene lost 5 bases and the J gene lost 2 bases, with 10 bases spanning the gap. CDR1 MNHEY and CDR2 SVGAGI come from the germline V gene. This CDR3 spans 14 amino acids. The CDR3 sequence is CASSRLEAYNEQFF. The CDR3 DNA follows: TGTGCCAGCAGTAGACTAGAAGCCTACAATGAGCAGTTCTTC.